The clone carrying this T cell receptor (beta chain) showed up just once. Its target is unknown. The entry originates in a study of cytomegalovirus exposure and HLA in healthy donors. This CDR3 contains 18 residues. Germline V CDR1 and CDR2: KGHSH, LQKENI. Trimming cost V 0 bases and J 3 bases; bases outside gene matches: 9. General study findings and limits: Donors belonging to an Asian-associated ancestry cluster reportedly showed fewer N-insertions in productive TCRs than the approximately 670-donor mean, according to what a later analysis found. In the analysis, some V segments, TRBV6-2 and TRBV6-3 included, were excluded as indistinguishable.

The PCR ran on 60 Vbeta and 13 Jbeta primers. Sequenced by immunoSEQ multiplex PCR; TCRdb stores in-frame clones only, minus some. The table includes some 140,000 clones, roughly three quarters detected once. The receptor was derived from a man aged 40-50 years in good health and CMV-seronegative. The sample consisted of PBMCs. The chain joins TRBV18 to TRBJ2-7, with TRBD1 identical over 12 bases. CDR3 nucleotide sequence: TGTGCCAGCTCACCACCGGGACAGGGGGCGCAAAGTAGCTACGAGCAGTACTTC. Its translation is CASSPPGQGAQSSYEQYF. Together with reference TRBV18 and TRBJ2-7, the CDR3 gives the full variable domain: NAGVMQNPRHLVRRRGQEARLRCSPMKGHSHVYWYRQLPEEGLKFMVYLQKENIIDESGMPKERFSAEFPKEGPSILRIQQVVRGDSAAYFCASSPPGQGAQSSYEQYFGPGTRLTVT.